This TCR beta chain originates from a study of T cell responses to AZD1222 COVID-19 vaccine. About this clone: Its antigen is not identified. Other DNA sequences of this sample code for an identical CDR3.

The germline V gene encodes CDR1 SGHRS and CDR2 YFSETQ. Trimming cost V 0 bases and J 4 bases, with 5 bases left between them. The CDR3 is 12 residues long. Libraries were prepared by immunoSEQ multiplex PCR; TCRdb keeps only in-frame clonotypes and omits some of them. The repertoire has some 130,000 clones, 93% of them found once; the top ten carry around 3.1%. Study-level findings and limits: Researchers took repertoire samples only after the peak T cell response had come. Baseline serostatus was positive in only a handful of AZD1222 recipients.

V and J are TRBV5-1 and TRBJ2-7; D ambiguous. The source was peripheral blood, collected on day 0 of AZD1222 vaccination. The sequence came from an adult in good health. The CDR3 bases are TGCGCCAGCAGCTTGGGGCAGTACGAGCAGTACTTC. Encoded protein: CASSLGQYEQYF.